This paragraph covers one T cell receptor (beta chain) sequence. The sample belongs to a study of blood T cell repertoires in COVID-19. Study overall: COVID-19 samples from acute and convalescent phases originated in the United States, Italy and Spain. Sample material is recorded as cDNA or gDNA derived from T cells, B-cell-depleted T cells, or PBMCs.

CDR1 PRHDT and CDR2 FYEKMQ come from the germline V gene (reference sequence). CDR3 length equals 17 residues. V was pared by 0 bases and J by 5 bases, with 5 bases of the junction left unmatched. In the original processing: The assay estimated nucleated cells by amplifying reference gene primers. Some clones are missing from TCRdb's copy, which holds only in-frame ones; the method was immunoSEQ multiplex PCR. V, J and clone size are those of that table, while D and trimming were read from the DNA. The sample contains tens of thousands of clones, around 87% of which appear only once. The sample comprised peripheral blood. The receptor comes from a middle-aged man with acute or convalescent COVID-19. The chain links TRBV13 to TRBJ2-2, with 11 bases lining up with TRBD2. CDR3 sequence: CASSLGLAGGWTGELFF. CDR3 nucleotides: TGTGCCAGCAGCTTAGGGCTAGCGGGAGGATGGACCGGGGAGCTGTTTTTT.